The entry below describes one T cell receptor beta chain. The CDR3 is 15 amino acids. V was pared by 5 bases and J by 2 bases, with 16 bases between. Germline assignment: CDR1 SGHTA and CDR2 FQGTGA. The data stem from a study of neoadjuvant anti-PD-1 for oral cavity cancer. Study overall: Patients without progression got a fourth dose around day 43.

These newly diagnosed stage II-IVA oral cavity squamous cell carcinoma patients had no prior systemic or radiation treatment. The method was immunoSEQ multiplex PCR; TCRdb's version includes in-frame clones alone and lacks a portion of them. The data show 65,000 to 95,000 clones, approximately 80% seen once. The TCR sequence derives from a person aged 40 to 85 with oral cavity squamous cell carcinoma. Sample: PBMCs, taken before nivolumab (anti-PD-1) treatment. The J gene is TRBJ2-7, the V gene TRBV7-3; D ambiguous. CDR3 region: CASSPTRTETYEQYF. The CDR3 coding sequence is TGTGCCAGCAGCCCCACCCGGACCGAAACCTACGAGCAGTACTTC. The full variable domain, its missing parts supplied by reference TRBV7-3 and TRBJ2-7, is GAGVSQTPSNKVTEKGKYVELRCDPISGHTALYWYRQSLGQGPEFLIYFQGTGAADDSGLPNDRFFAVRPEGSVSTLKIQRTERGDSAVYLCASSPTRTETYEQYFGPGTRLTVT.